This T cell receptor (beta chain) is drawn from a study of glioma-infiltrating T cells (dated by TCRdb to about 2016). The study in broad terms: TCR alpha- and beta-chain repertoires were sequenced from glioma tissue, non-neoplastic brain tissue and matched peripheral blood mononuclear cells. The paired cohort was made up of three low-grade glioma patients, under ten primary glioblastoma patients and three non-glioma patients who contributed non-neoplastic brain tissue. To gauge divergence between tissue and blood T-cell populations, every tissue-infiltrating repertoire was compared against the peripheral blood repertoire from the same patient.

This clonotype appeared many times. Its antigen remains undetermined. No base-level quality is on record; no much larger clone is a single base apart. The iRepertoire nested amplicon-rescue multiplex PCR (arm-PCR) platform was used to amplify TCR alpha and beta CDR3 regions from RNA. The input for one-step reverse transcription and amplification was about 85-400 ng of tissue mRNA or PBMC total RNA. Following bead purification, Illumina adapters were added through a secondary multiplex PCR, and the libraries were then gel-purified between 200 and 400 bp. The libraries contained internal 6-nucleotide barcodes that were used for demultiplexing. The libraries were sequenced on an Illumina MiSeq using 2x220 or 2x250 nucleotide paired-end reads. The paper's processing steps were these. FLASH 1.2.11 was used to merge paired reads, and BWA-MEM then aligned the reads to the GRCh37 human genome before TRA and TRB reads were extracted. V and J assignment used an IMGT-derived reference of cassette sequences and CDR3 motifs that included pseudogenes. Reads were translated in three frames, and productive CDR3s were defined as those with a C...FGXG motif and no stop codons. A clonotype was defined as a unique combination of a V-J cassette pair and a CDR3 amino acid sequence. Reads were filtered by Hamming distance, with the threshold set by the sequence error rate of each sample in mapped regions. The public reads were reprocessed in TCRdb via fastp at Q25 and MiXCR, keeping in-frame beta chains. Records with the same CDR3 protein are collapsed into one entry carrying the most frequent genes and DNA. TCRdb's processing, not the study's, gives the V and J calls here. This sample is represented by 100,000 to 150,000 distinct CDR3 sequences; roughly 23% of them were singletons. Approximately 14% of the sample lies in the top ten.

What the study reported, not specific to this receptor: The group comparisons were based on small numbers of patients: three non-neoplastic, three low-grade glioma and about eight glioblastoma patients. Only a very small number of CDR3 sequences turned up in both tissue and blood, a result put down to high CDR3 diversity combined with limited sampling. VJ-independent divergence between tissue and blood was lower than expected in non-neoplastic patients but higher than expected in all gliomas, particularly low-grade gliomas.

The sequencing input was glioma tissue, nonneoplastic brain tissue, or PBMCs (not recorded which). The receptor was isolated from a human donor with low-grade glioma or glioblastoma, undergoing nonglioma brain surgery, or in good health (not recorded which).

The CDR3 protein sequence reads: CSARDFYREDEQYF. At the DNA level, the sequence is TGCAGTGCTAGAGATTTCTATAGGGAGGACGAGCAGTACTTC. This sequence uses TRBV20-1 and TRBJ2-7; the D region possibly corresponds to TRBD2 (6 bases align). The CDR3 measures 14 amino acids from cysteine to phenylalanine. The sequence is cut down to CDR3 DNA, 42 bases in frame from base 1. The germline V gene (reference sequence) specifies DFQATT as CDR1 and SNEGSKA as CDR2. Trimming costs V 0 bases and J 5 bases, and their ends lie 14 bases apart.